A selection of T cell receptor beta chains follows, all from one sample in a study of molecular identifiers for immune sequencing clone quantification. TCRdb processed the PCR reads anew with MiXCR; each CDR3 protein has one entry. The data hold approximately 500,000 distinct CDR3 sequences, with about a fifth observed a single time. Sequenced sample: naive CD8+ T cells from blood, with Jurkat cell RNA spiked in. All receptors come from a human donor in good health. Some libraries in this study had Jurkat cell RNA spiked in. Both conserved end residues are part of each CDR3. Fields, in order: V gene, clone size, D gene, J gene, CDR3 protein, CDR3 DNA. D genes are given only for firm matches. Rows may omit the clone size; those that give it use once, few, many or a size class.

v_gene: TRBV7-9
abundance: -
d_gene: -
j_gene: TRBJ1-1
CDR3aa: CASSSTVSPTEAFF
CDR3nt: TGTGCCAGCAGCTCAACCGTAAGCCCCACTGAAGCTTTCTTT

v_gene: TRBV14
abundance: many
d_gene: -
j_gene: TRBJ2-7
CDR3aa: CASSQDSDSYYSYEQYF
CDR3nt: TGTGCCAGCAGCCAAGACTCGGACAGTTACTACTCCTACGAGCAGTACTTC

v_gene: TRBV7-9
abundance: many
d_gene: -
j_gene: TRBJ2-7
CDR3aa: CASSLAPVLYEQYF
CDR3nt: TGTGCCAGCAGCTTAGCCCCCGTACTGTACGAGCAGTACTTC

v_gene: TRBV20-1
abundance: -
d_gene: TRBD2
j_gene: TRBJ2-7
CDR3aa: CSAPKPASGRVYEQYF
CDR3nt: TGCAGTGCCCCCAAGCCCGCTAGCGGGAGGGTCTACGAGCAGTACTTC

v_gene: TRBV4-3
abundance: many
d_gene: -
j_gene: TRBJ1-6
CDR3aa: CASSQDITGTPYNSPLHF
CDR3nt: TGCGCCAGCAGCCAAGATATAACGGGAACCCCCTATAATTCACCCCTCCACTTT

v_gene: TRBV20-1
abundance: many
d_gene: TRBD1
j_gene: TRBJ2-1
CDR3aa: CSATGTGGYNEQFF
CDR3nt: TGCAGTGCTACCGGGACAGGGGGCTACAATGAGCAGTTCTTC

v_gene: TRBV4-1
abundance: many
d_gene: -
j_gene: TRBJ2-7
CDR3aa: CASSQPGVVNF
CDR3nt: TGCGCCAGCAGCCAACCAGGCGTCGTGAACTTC

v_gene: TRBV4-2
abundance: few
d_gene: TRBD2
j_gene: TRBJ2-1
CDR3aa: CASSQDYASGHNEQFF
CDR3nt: TGTGCCAGCAGCCAAGATTATGCTAGCGGTCACAATGAGCAGTTCTTC

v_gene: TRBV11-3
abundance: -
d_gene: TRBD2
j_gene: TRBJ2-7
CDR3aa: CASSGGTSGPSYEQYF
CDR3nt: TGTGCCAGCAGCGGCGGGACTAGCGGGCCCTCCTACGAGCAGTACTTC

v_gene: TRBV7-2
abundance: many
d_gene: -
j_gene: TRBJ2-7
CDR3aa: CASSSIGNEQYF
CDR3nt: TGTGCCAGCAGCTCCATAGGAAACGAGCAGTACTTC

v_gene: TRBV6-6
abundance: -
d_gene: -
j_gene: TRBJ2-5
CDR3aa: CASSEGGGWKTQYF
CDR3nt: TGTGCCAGCAGCGAGGGGGGGGGCTGGAAGACCCAGTACTTC